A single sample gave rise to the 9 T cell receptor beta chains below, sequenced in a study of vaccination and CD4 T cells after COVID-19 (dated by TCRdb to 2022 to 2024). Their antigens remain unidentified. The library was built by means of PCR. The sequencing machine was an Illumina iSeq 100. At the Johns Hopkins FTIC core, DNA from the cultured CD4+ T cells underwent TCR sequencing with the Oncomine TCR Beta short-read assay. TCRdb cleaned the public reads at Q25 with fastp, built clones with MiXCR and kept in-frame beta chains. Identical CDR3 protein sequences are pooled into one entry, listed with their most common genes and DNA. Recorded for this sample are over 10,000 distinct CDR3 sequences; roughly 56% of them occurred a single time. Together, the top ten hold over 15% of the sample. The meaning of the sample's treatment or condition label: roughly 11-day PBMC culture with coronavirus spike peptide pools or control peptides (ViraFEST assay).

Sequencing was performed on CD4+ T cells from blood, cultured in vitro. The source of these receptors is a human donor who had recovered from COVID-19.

CDR3 sequence (DNA): TGTGCCAGCAGCTTAGGGGGCGGTTGGCAAGAGACCCAGTACTTC. Amino acid sequence: CASSLGGGWQETQYF. The chain recombines TRBV7-2 with TRBJ2-5, with D tentatively TRBD1 (5 bases). V was cut by 1 base and J by 2 bases, with 11 bases left in between. Germline assignment: CDR1 SGHTA and CDR2 FQGNSA. The CDR3 covers 15 residues.

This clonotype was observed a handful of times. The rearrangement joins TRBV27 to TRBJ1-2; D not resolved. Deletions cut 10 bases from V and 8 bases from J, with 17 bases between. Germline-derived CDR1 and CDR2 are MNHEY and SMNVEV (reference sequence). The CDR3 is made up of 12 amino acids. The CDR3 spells CATQDGVFGYTF. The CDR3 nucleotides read TGTGCCACCCAGGACGGGGTTTTCGGCTACACCTTC.

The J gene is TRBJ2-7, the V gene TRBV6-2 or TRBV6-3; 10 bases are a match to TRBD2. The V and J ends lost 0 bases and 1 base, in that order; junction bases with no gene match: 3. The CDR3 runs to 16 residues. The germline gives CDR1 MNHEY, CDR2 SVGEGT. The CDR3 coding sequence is TGTGCCAGCAGTTACTCAGGACTAGCGGATTCCTACGAGCAGTACTTC. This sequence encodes CASSYSGLADSYEQYF.

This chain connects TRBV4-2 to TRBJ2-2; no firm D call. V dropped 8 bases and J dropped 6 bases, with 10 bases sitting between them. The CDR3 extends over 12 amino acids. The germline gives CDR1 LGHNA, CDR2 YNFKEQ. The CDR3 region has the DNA TGTGCCAGCGAGAGTGCCGCCGGGGAGCTGTTTTTT. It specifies CASESAAGELFF.

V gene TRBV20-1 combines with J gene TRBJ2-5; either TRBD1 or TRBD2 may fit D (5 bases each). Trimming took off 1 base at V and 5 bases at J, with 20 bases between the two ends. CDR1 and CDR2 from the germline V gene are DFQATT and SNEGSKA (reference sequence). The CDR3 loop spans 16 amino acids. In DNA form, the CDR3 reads TGCAGTGCTAGAGCGGGGCAGGGAATTGTTCGGGAGACCCAGTACTTC. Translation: CSARAGQGIVRETQYF.

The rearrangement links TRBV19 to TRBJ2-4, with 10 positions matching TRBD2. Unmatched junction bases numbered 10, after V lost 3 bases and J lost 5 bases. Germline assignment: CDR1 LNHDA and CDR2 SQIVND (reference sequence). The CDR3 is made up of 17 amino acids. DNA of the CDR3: TGTGCCAGTAGTATCCCATTAGCGGGAGGAAGGGAAAACATTCAGTACTTC. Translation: CASSIPLAGGRENIQYF.

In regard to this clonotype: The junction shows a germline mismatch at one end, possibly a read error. Here the CDR3 reads CASGEDSGGNYGYTF. CDR3 DNA sequence: TGTGCCAGCGGTGAAGATTCCGGCGGTAACTATGGCTACACCTTC. The chain uses TRBV2 and TRBJ1-2; D is unresolved. Germline V gene lookup returns CDR1 SNHLY and CDR2 FYNNEI. This CDR3 has 15 residues.

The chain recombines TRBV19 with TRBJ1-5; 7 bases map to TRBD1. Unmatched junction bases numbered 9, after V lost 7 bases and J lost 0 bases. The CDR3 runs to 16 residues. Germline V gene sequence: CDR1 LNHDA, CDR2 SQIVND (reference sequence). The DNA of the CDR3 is TGTGCCAGTACCGGGACAGACACTTATAGCAATCAGCCCCAGCATTTT. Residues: CASTGTDTYSNQPQHF.

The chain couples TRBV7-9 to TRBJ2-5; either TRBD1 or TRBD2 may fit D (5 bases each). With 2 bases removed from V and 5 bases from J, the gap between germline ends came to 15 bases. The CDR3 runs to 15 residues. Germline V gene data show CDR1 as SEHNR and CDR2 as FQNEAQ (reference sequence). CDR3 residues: CASSLRSGARETQYF. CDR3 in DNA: TGTGCCAGCAGCTTAAGGTCCGGGGCCAGGGAGACCCAGTACTTC.